The sequence of this T cell receptor (beta chain) was determined in a study of T cells after yellow fever vaccination. This clonotype appeared many times. This CDR3 spans 16 amino acids. CDR1 is SEHNR and CDR2 is FQNEAQ in the germline V gene (reference sequence). V was pared by 4 bases and J by 1 base, with 16 bases between. TCRdb processed the 5' RACE reads anew with MiXCR; each CDR3 protein has one entry. The data hold about 74,000 distinct CDR3 sequences, with about 6.6% observed a single time. This sequence joins TRBV7-9 and TRBJ1-1; D is unresolved. The specimen was CD8+ T cells sorted from PBMCs, collected 5 to 6 days after the first yellow fever vaccination. This receptor was taken from a man aged 18 to 29 who received the YFV17D yellow fever vaccine. In nucleotides, the CDR3 is TGTGCCAGCAGCTCATGGAGGACGGAGAGGAACACTGAAGCTTTCTTT. Protein sequence: CASSSWRTERNTEAFF.